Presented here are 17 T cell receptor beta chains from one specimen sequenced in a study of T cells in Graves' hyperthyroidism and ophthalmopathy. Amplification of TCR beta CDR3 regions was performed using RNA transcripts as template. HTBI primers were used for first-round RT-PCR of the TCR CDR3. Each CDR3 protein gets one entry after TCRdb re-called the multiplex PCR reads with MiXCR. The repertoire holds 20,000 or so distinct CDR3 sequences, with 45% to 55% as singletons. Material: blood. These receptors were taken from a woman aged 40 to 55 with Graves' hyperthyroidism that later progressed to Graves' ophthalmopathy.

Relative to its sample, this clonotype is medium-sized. In nucleotides, the CDR3 is TGTGCCAGCAGCTATGGGACTAGTGGCAATGAGCAGTTCTTC. This codes for CASSYGTSGNEQFF. The rearrangement uses TRBV7-3 and TRBJ2-1; 8 bases line up with TRBD2. V trimming: 4 bases; J trimming: 6 bases; junction bases outside the gene matches: 5. The CDR3 loop spans 14 amino acids. Germline-derived CDR1 and CDR2 are SGHTA and FQGTGA.

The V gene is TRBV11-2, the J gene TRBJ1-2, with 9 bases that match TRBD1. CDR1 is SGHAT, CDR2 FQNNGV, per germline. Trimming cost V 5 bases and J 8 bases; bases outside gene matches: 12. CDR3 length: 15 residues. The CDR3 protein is CASSRTGAIYLGYTF. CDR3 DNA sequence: TGTGCCAGCAGCCGGACAGGGGCCATTTACCTGGGCTACACCTTC.

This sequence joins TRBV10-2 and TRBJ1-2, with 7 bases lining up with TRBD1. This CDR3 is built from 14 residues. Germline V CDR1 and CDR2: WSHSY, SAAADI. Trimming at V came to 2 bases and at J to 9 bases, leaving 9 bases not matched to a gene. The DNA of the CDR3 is TGCGCCAGCAGTGAGAAAGGGGGCGGCGTGCGCTACACCTTC. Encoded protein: CASSEKGGGVRYTF.

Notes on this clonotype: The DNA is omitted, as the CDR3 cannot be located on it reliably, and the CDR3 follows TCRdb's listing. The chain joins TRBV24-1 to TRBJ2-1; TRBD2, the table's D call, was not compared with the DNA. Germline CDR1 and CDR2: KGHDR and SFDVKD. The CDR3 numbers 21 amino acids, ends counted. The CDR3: CATGTGSGNTIYFGEGNEQFF.

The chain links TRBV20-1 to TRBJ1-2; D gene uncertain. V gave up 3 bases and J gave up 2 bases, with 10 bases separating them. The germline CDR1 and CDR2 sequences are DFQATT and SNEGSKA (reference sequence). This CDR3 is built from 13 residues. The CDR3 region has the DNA TGCAGTGCTAGGTCCGGGAGGAACTATGGCTACACCTTC. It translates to CSARSGRNYGYTF.

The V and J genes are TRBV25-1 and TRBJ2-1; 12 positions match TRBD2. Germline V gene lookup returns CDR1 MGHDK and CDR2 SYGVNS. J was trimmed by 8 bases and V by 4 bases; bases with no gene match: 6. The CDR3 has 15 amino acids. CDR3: CASSAWTSGMDEQFF. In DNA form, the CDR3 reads TGTGCCAGCAGTGCTTGGACTAGCGGGATGGATGAGCAGTTCTTC.

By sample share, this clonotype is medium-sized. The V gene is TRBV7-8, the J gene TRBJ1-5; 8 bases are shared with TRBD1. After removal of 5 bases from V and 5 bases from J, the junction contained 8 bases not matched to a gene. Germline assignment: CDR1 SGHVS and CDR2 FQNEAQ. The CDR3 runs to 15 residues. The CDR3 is CASSTTTGADQPQHF. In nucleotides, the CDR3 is TGTGCCAGCAGCACTACGACAGGGGCGGATCAGCCCCAGCATTTT.

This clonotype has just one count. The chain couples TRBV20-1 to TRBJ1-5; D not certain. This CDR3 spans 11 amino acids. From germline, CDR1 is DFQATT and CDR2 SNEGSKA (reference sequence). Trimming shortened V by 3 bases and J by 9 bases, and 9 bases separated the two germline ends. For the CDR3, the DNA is TGCAGTGCTAGGACTCGATTGCCCCAGCATTTT. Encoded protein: CSARTRLPQHF.

DNA of the CDR3: TGTGCCAGCAGCCCCGGGACAGGGGGCGAGCAGTACTTC. This gives the protein CASSPGTGGEQYF. The rearrangement links TRBV7-8 to TRBJ2-7; 11 nucleotides agree with TRBD1. Looked up from germline, CDR1 is SGHVS and CDR2 is FQNEAQ. Germline trimming cut 5 bases from V and 6 bases from J; bases unmatched to any gene: 3. There are 13 residues in the CDR3.

CDR3 amino acids: CASSLTGEVGNQPQHF. Here the CDR3 DNA reads TGTGCCAGCAGCCTTACAGGGGAGGTTGGGAATCAGCCCCAGCATTTT. The genes are TRBV2 and TRBJ1-5, with 7 positions matching TRBD1. Germline loops: CDR1 SNHLY, CDR2 FYNNEI. V gave up 6 bases and J gave up 4 bases; unmatched junction bases: 12. The CDR3 length is 16 residues. Full variable domain (remainder filled in from reference TRBV2 and TRBJ1-5): EPEVTQTPSHQVTQMGQEVILRCVPISNHLYFYWYRQILGQKVEFLVSFYNNEISEKSEIFDDQFSVERPDGSNFTLKIRSTKLEDSAMYFCASSLTGEVGNQPQHFGDGTRLSIL.

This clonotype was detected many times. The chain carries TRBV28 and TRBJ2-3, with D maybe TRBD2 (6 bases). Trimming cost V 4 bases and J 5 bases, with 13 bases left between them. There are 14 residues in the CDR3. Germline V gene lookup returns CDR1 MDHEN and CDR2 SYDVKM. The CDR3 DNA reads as TGTGCCAGCAGTTCTCTAGCGAGCGGAGATACGCAGTATTTT. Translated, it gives CASSSLASGDTQYF. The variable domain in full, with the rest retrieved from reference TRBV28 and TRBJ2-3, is DVKVTQSSRYLVKRTGEKVFLECVQDMDHENMFWYRQDPGLGLRLIYFSYDVKMKEKGDIPEGYSVSREKKERFSLILESASTNQTSMYLCASSSLASGDTQYFGPGTRLTVL.

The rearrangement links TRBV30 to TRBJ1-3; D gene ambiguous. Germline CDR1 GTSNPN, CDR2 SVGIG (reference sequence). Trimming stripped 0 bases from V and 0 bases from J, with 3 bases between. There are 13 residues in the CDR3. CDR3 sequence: CAWSVLSGNTIYF. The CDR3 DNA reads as TGTGCCTGGAGTGTACTCTCTGGAAACACCATATATTTT. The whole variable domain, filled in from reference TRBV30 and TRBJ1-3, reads SQTIHQWPATLVQPVGSPLSLECTVEGTSNPNLYWYRQAAGRGLQLLFYSVGIGQISSEVPQNLSASRPQDRQFILSSKKLLLSDSGFYLCAWSVLSGNTIYFGEGSWLTVV.

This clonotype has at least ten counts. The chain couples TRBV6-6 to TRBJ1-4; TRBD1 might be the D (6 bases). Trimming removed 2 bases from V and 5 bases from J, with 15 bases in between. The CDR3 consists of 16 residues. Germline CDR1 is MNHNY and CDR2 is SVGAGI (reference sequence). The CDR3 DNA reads TGTGCCAGCAGTTACGGGGCACAGGGCCCGAATGAAAAACTGTTTTTT. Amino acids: CASSYGAQGPNEKLFF.

The CDR3 nucleotides are TGCAGTGCTGGGGACAGGGGAAACCATTACAATGAGCAGTTCTTC. Protein sequence: CSAGDRGNHYNEQFF. The chain uses TRBV20-1 and TRBJ2-1, with TRBD1 identical over 10 bases. V lost 5 bases and J lost 4; bases outside the gene matches: 8. Germline V gene lookup returns CDR1 DFQATT and CDR2 SNEGSKA (reference sequence). CDR3 length: 15 residues.

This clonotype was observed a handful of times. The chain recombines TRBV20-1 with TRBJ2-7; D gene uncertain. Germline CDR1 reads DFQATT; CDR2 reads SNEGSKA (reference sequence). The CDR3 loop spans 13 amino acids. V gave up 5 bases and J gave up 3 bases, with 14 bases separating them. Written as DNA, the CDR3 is TGCAGTGCTGCCGAACCGACAAGCTACGAGCAGTACTTC. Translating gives CSAAEPTSYEQYF.

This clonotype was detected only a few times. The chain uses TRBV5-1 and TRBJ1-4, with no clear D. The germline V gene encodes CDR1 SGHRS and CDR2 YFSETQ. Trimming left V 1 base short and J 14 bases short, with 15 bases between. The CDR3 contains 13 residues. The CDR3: CASSLLQSSVLFF. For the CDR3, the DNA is TGCGCCAGCAGCTTGCTTCAGAGTTCAGTGCTGTTTTTT.

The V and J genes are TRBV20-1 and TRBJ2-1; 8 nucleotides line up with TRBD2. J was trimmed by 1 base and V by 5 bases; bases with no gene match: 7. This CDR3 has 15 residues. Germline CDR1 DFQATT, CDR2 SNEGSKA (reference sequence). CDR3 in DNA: TGCAGTGCTCCGTCCGGGACTAGTTCCTACAATGAGCAGTTCTTC. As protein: CSAPSGTSSYNEQFF.